The text below deals with one TCR beta chain. It lacks a known antigen. Qualities for individual bases were not recorded, and no much larger clone is one base off. The sample comes from a study of cytomegalovirus exposure and HLA in healthy donors (dated by TCRdb to about 2017). In terms of the full investigation: According to an earlier analysis of a few hundred of the donors, about 190 million T cells yielded 100 million or so unique TCR beta sequences and about 300 Gb of sequence data. About five DR-DQ haplotypes were treated as single units for association and clustering because of strong linkage in the cohort. Class I and class II HLA loci were covered by the typing at four-digit resolution. The T cell repertoires of about 700 subjects were profiled by immunosequencing and related to cytomegalovirus serostatus. A separate validation cohort of roughly 130 different subjects was used in addition to the roughly 720-subject first cohort. Donor age, sex, ethnicity and CMV serostatus were compiled together with the repertoire data. A later analysis re-analyzed previously published TCR beta repertoires from roughly 630 donors and added high-resolution HLA genotyping to study TCR occurrence patterns. The study was designed to test whether signatures of past pathogen exposure could be identified by cataloging public T cell receptors. Typing coverage varied by locus: 629-630 donors for A, B, C, DRB1 and DQB1; approximately 500 for DQA1; about 590 for DPA1; around 450 for DPB1. To decide whether each TCR beta V gene segment behaved as functional or pseudogenic, an earlier analysis of some 570 of the donors relied on high-throughput TCR beta sequencing. The genetic ancestry cluster associated with self-reported Caucasian donors included 70% to 85% of the roughly 400 genotyped donors. A later genetic analysis took genome-wide SNP genotypes for about 55% of the 666 donors and used that subset as a discovery cohort. To predict cytomegalovirus infection status, the study brought together high-throughput TCR immunosequencing, statistical association of individual TCRs with disease status, and machine learning. In the later analysis, no new phenotypic data were used to find candidate immune exposures; instead, reliance was placed on TCR beta sequences and their occurrence across donors. Every discovery cohort repertoire had been produced on one sequencing platform. Across 300 to 400 genotyped donors of the cohort, an average of roughly 200,000 unique TCR beta nucleotide sequences per donor were sequenced, and roughly a sixth of those sequences were non-productive. An early release covering some 640 HLA-typed donors comprised about 290 gigabases of sequencing data and approximately 85 million unique TCR sequences. On the study overall, not on this receptor specifically: Because HLA typing was unavailable for some donors at each locus, only the typed subset was used in association tests. In a later analysis, HLA-associated TCR beta chains were found to be more clonally expanded and to have lower generation probabilities than equally common non-associated chains. A later analysis reported that several top co-occurrence clusters appeared linked to parvovirus B19, influenza, CMV and Epstein-Barr virus. Immune exposure information for the cohort was limited to CMV serostatus. In a later analysis, TCR association rates were found to vary across HLA loci, with the most associated TCRs seen for DRB1 alleles and the fewest for HLA-C alleles. Across donors, most TCR sequences were observed very rarely, whereas some public TCRs were present in many individuals. Cytomegalovirus status was reported to be diagnosed by the classifier with high specificity and sensitivity in both the original and validation cohorts. Presence/absence analyses assumed roughly uniform sequencing depth across donors, an assumption that may not hold. Specific HLA alleles were associated with over 15,000 TCR beta sequences at a false discovery rate of 0.05 in a later analysis. Correlated functional status among segregating V segments might reflect linkage disequilibrium, but an unknown experimental factor could not be ruled out. In an earlier analysis of more than 500 of the donors, most TCR beta V segments appeared in productive rearrangements about 87% or about 30% of the time, broadly matching IMGT annotations. In the study, some 160 TCR beta chains were listed as associated with cytomegalovirus. A further reported finding was that TCR beta sequences accurately predicted the HLA-A and HLA-B alleles for most subjects in the first cohort. The cohort was sequenced for TCR beta chains only, and without alpha or paired-chain data the features that could be detected were limited. An association between a missense DCLRE1C variant and V-gene and J-gene trimming of TCR beta chains was found in a later genetic analysis and replicated in an independent cohort. According to the authors, the approach could potentially be generalized to other disease states and immunological phenotypes. In vitro tests confirmed that a few of the cytomegalovirus-associated TCR beta chains recognize cytomegalovirus antigens. The earlier analysis of approximately 590 of the donors excluded 15 to 20 rarely observed V segments, including chromosome 9 orphons, because counts were too low. According to a later analysis, most CMV-associated TCR beta chains appeared to be HLA-restricted, and the HLA associations seemed to be driven largely by CMV exposure. A cluster of highly shared sequence variants was judged likely to represent a technical artifact of the sequencing pipeline. Assigning TCR associations to individual alleles was difficult when HLA alleles, especially DR and DQ, strongly co-occurred. Compared with the 666-donor mean, donors in an Asian-associated ancestry cluster had fewer N-insertions in productive TCRs, according to a later genetic analysis.

Library method: the immunoSEQ multiplex PCR assay. For the multiplex PCR, a mixture combining 60 forward primers for TCR Vbeta segments and 13 reverse primers for TCR Jbeta segments was used. A multiplex PCR assay on genomic DNA amplified the CDR3 region of rearranged TCR beta genes. On the Illumina HiSeq System, the amplified TCR beta libraries were sequenced as 87-base-pair reads. Per the original workflow: Across the 500 to 750 repertoires, a later analysis counted tens of millions of unique TCR beta chains, roughly 11 million of which were shared by at least two donors. To remove PCR and sequencing errors, raw reads were error-corrected and collapsed into unique sequences using a nearest-neighbor algorithm that merged closely related sequences. Alignment of CDR3 sequences to IMGT reference sequences was used to assign V, D and J gene segments. For a sequence to be retained, at least a six-nucleotide match to both a V gene segment and a J gene segment was required. Rearrangements were classified as productive when the CDR3 lacked stop codons and remained in frame with V and J, and all other rearrangements were classified as non-productive. CDR3 was defined according to IMGT convention as the region running from the second conserved V-encoded cysteine to the conserved J-encoded phenylalanine. In an earlier analysis of more than 550 of the donors, sequences lacking an unambiguous match to a single V gene segment were excluded. In an earlier analysis of more than 500 of the donors, a V segment was called functional when productive rearrangements were above 56.7%, and segregating when the standard deviation between donors exceeded 5%. A statistical classification framework was built to diagnose cytomegalovirus status from the catalog of TCR beta chain sequences. A later analysis assigned V and J genes by comparing TCR nucleotide sequences with IMGT/GENE-DB human TR gene sequences. In a later analysis, CDR3 sequences and most-parsimonious VDJ recombination scenarios were assigned using the TCRdist pipeline. In a later analysis, each TCR beta chain was defined by its CDR3 amino acid sequence together with its V-gene family, and reads without a unique V-gene family were excluded. To address suspected cross-contamination and a sequencing artifact, a later analysis removed 592 highly shared, low-generation-probability nucleotide sequences. In a later analysis, a clonal expansion index was calculated for each public chain from normalized within-repertoire ranks of inferred template counts. In a later analysis, generation probabilities were computed using a VDJ recombination model fitted to out-of-frame rearrangements, and the results were checked against IGoR. In a later analysis, hypergeometric tests were used to score TCR-TCR, TCR-HLA and TCR-CMV co-occurrence, with a repertoire-size bias correction applied to TCR pairs. False discovery rates were estimated in a later analysis by permuting HLA or CMV assignments 20 times. In a later analysis, co-occurring TCRs were grouped using DBSCAN, and TCRdist sequence similarity was added for clustering within HLA-allele-positive subsets. Repertoires with fewer than 30,000 or more than 120,000 public chains were left out of co-occurrence clustering, as were about five repertoires with anomalous nucleotide sharing. TCRdb took this table from immuneACCESS and kept in-frame rearrangements with V and J called. Such tables lack part of the clones; where checked against another copy, unresolved V genes explain under half of the gap, and the rest is unexplained. V, J and clone size are taken as reported in that table, and D and trimming were inferred from the DNA itself. This sample has more than 90,000 clones in its table, and less than 80% of those were observed once. The ten largest clones capture around 10% of the sample.

In total, approximately 610 healthy bone marrow donors made up the cohort. At the time of sampling, all cohort members were nominally healthy, though unrecorded immune exposures were likely present. The donor was CMV seropositive and belonged to the group of 250 to 300 seropositive cohort members. Every donor gave a peripheral blood sample, and the peripheral blood mononuclear cells from that sample were used for TCR beta sequencing. Genomic DNA was extracted from the blood cell samples with the Qiagen DNeasy Blood Extraction Kit. This receptor was obtained from a woman in her fifties or sixties in good health and CMV-seropositive. The sample consisted of PBMCs.

The DNA sequence reads TGTGCCAGCAGACCAGGGGGCAGAGGTGATGAAAAACTGTTTTTT. This yields the protein CASRPGGRGDEKLFF. The chain joins TRBV28 to TRBJ1-4; 8 middle bases align to TRBD1. From cysteine to phenylalanine, the CDR3 is 15 amino acids long. The CDR3 DNA has 45 bases and is translated from base 1. Ends trimmed: V by 6 bases, J by 6 bases; bases unmatched to a gene: 9. CDR1 and CDR2 are drawn from the germline V gene: MDHEN, SYDVKM.